Here is one T cell receptor beta chain with its context. The sample is drawn from a study of T cell responses to AZD1222 COVID-19 vaccine. The table came from immunoSEQ multiplex PCR; TCRdb's copy has only in-frame clones and leaves some out. This sample carries about 68,000 clones, 75% to 90% of them seen once, and the ten largest clones take about 2.5%. The CDR3 spans 17 residues. The chain joins TRBV21-1 to TRBJ1-5; TRBD1 was called by the table and not checked on the DNA. TRBV21-1 is deemed a pseudogene. This specimen was peripheral blood, taken on day 0 of AZD1222 vaccination. This sequence was found in an adult in good health. The CDR3 DNA reads as TGTGCCAGCAGCAAAGCGCACAGGGGGCACAGGAATCAGCCCCAGCATTTT. Amino acid sequence: CASSKAHRGHRNQPQHF.